The 26 T cell receptor beta chains given below trace back to one sample, sequenced in a study of Graves' ophthalmopathy and Graves' hyperthyroidism. RNA transcripts yielded amplified TCR beta CDR3 regions. First-round RT-PCR with HTBI primers preceded a second-round multiplex PCR. TCRdb re-called the multiplex PCR reads through MiXCR, storing one row per CDR3 protein. The table includes about 640,000 distinct CDR3 sequences, about 38% detected once. Sequencing used peripheral blood. These receptor sequences come from an adult man with Graves' ophthalmopathy.

This clonotype was observed once. This sequence joins TRBV29-1 and TRBJ1-1, with 10 bases that match TRBD1. V lost 5 bases, J lost 1 base, and 4 bases stayed unmatched. The germline CDR1 and CDR2 sequences are SQVTM and ANQGSEA. The length of the CDR3 is 14 residues. CDR3 DNA: TGCAGCGTTCCGGACAGGGGGACGAACACTGAAGCTTTCTTT. This sequence encodes CSVPDRGTNTEAFF.

CDR3 sequence reads: CASRAHRETQHF. CDR3 coding DNA: TGTGCCAGCAGGGCCCACCGGGAGACCCAGCATTTT. The chain is built from TRBV2 and TRBJ1-5; D is unclear. The CDR3 consists of 12 residues. The V end was cut by 6 bases, the J end by 11 bases, with 14 bases between. Germline CDR1 reads SNHLY; CDR2 reads FYNNEI.

V gene TRBV7-9 combines with J gene TRBJ1-1, with a weak D call TRBD1 (5 bases). V was shortened by 6 bases and J by 4 bases, with 18 bases between the two germline ends. The CDR3 is made up of 15 amino acids. From germline, CDR1 is SEHNR and CDR2 FQNEAQ (reference sequence). CDR3 sequence: CASSLWVGRVTEAFF. For the CDR3, the DNA is TGTGCCAGCAGTTTATGGGTTGGCAGGGTCACTGAAGCTTTCTTT.

This chain links TRBV20-1 with TRBJ1-2; 9 positions agree with TRBD1. J was trimmed by 8 bases and V by 3 bases; bases with no gene match: 10. Germline CDR1 DFQATT, CDR2 SNEGSKA (reference sequence). CDR3 length: 14 amino acids. The CDR3 nucleotides read TGCAGTGCTAGCCCGGGACAGGGCGGGCGCGGCTACACCTTC. It yields the protein CSASPGQGGRGYTF.

Remarks on this clonotype: The conserved phenylalanine or tryptophan normally closing the CDR3 is absent here, so this likely arose from a read error. The V call is TRBV7-9, the J call TRBJ1-1, with a weak D call TRBD1 (5 bases). The V and J ends lost 8 bases and 1 base respectively, with 14 bases between them. CDR3 length: 14 amino acids. CDR1 and CDR2 (germline): SEHNR, FQNEAQ (reference sequence). CDR3 loop: CASHLGGTNTEAFP. CDR3 in DNA: TGTGCCAGCCACCTCGGGGGTACGAACACTGAAGCTTTCCCT.

This clonotype occurred many times. This chain connects TRBV7-8 to TRBJ2-7; 7 nucleotides align to TRBD1. CDR1 SGHVS and CDR2 FQNEAQ come from the germline V gene. The CDR3 length is 15 residues. J gave up 0 bases and V 4 bases, and 6 bases lay outside the gene matches. The CDR3 here is CASSSLDRSSYEQYF. The CDR3 nucleotides read TGTGCCAGCAGCTCCTTGGACAGGAGCTCCTACGAGCAGTACTTC.

The V gene is TRBV9, the J gene TRBJ2-7; D not certain. The CDR3 extends over 14 amino acids. Germline V lookup: CDR1 SGDLS, CDR2 YYNGEE. V lost 0 bases to trimming and J lost 6 bases, with 13 bases between them. CDR3 sequence (DNA): TGTGCCAGCAGCGTAGGTTGGATAGGGCTCGAGCAGTACTTC. Protein product: CASSVGWIGLEQYF.

This clonotype has a count of ten or more. The chain has TRBV19 and TRBJ1-5, with a possible D match to TRBD1 (5 bases). Per germline, CDR1 LNHDA and CDR2 SQIVND (reference sequence). Trimming stripped 3 bases from V and 3 bases from J, with 9 bases between. CDR3 size: 14 residues. Written as DNA, the CDR3 is TGTGCCAGTAGTATGACAGAAATCAATCAGCCCCAGCATTTT. Amino acids: CASSMTEINQPQHF.

The chain joins TRBV12-3 or TRBV12-4 to TRBJ2-7; 8 bases are shared with TRBD2. The V segment lost 6 bases and the J segment 6 bases; nucleotides outside the gene matches: 19. The CDR3 loop spans 17 amino acids. The CDR3, as DNA: TGTGCCAGCAGCGAGGGGACCGGGACTAGTTCTAATTCCGAGCAGTACTTC. Protein product: CASSEGTGTSSNSEQYF.

V is TRBV7-2 and J is TRBJ1-5; TRBD1 is a possible D gene (6 bases). V gave up 3 bases and J gave up 7 bases, with 10 bases separating them. CDR3 length equals 13 residues. The germline V gene has CDR1 SGHTA and CDR2 FQGNSA. In DNA, the CDR3 is TGTGCCAGCAGCTTCGCTCAGGGGCAGCCCCAGCATTTT. Its protein is CASSFAQGQPQHF.

This clonotype was recorded many times. The chain has TRBV19 and TRBJ1-5; D call uncertain. Trimming left V 6 bases short and J 6 bases short, with 9 bases between. The CDR3 has 12 residues. Germline lookup yields CDR1 LNHDA and CDR2 SQIVND (reference sequence). The CDR3 reads CASRSWGQPQHF. The CDR3 DNA follows: TGTGCCAGTAGAAGTTGGGGTCAGCCCCAGCATTTT.

With regard to this clonotype: A much larger clone sits a single nucleotide away, making a read error possible. This chain joins TRBV7-4 and TRBJ2-7, with a possible D match to TRBD1 (6 bases). CDR1 SGHVT and CDR2 SQSDAQ come from the germline V gene. The CDR3 is made up of 15 amino acids. The CDR3 DNA is TGTGCCAGCAGCCTAGCAACAGGGTCTGTCTACGAGCAGTACTTC. This codes for CASSLATGSVYEQYF.

The V call is TRBV2, the J call TRBJ2-7; D perhaps matches TRBD1 (6 bases). Trimming left V 3 bases short and J 1 base short, with 16 bases between. The CDR3 consists of 16 residues. Germline loops: CDR1 SNHLY, CDR2 FYNNEI. The CDR3 loop is CASSEGRGPLSYEQYF. The CDR3, as DNA: TGTGCCAGCAGTGAGGGCAGGGGCCCCCTTTCCTACGAGCAGTACTTC.

This clonotype was observed a handful of times. At one boundary the junction diverges from the germline segment, which might be a read error. The chain joins TRBV5-5 to TRBJ2-2; TRBD1 aligns across 12 bases. The CDR3 has 14 residues. Germline values: CDR1 SGHKS, CDR2 YYEKEE (reference sequence). The CDR3 region has the DNA TGCGCCAGCAGCCAGGGACAGGGGGCGGATGAGCAGTTTTTT. This sequence encodes CASSQGQGADEQFF.

The J gene is TRBJ2-1, the V gene TRBV29-1, with TRBD2 matching 7 bases. This CDR3 spans 17 amino acids. Germline V gene sequence: CDR1 SQVTM, CDR2 ANQGSEA. V lost 4 bases to trimming and J lost 7 bases; unmatched junction nucleotides: 19. CDR3 in DNA: TGCAGCGTTGTCCTGGGGAGCTCTACTAGCGAGTATAATGAGCAGTTCTTC. Translating it yields CSVVLGSSTSEYNEQFF.

This clonotype was seen repeatedly, ten times or more. The J gene is TRBJ1-4, the V gene TRBV27, with D perhaps TRBD1 (5 bases). V gave up 10 bases and J gave up 10 bases, with 19 bases separating them. Per germline, CDR1 MNHEY and CDR2 SMNVEV (reference sequence). The CDR3 consists of 13 residues. DNA of the CDR3: TGTGCCACGTCCTTCGGAGGGGCGGGAAAACTGTTTTTT. Its protein product is CATSFGGAGKLFF.

Worth noting for this clonotype: The junction departs from the called germline gene at one end, perhaps through a read error. The rearrangement links TRBV29-1 to TRBJ2-7, with a tentative D call TRBD2 (6 bases). Germline V gene lookup returns CDR1 SQVTM and CDR2 ANQGSEA. This CDR3 is 12 amino acids long. The CDR3: CGVEESAGEQYF. The DNA for the CDR3 is TGCGGCGTCGAAGAGTCAGCGGGCGAGCAGTACTTC.

There are a few counts of this clonotype. V gene TRBV5-4 combines with J gene TRBJ1-2; D gene ambiguous. Germline V CDR1 and CDR2: SGHNT, YYREEE (reference sequence). V lost 5 bases and J 8 bases, leaving 16 bases between the germline ends. The CDR3 runs to 13 residues. The CDR3 nucleotides read TGTGCCAGCAGTCAGGACGCACTGGGGGGCTACACCTTC. This encodes CASSQDALGGYTF.

On this clonotype: A much larger clone lies a single base off, so this may be a read error. This sequence joins TRBV5-1 and TRBJ2-5, with D maybe TRBD1 (7 bases). Germline V gives CDR1 SGHRS, CDR2 YFSETQ. Trimming removed 7 bases from V and 9 bases from J, with 19 bases in between. The CDR3 has 13 residues. CDR3 bases: TGCGCCAGCGAGAACGGGCAGGGGGAGGCCCAGTACTTC. It codes for CASENGQGEAQYF.

The table lists this clonotype with many counts. The chain recombines TRBV6-5 with TRBJ1-3; D remains ambiguous. CDR1 is MNHEY, CDR2 SVGAGI, per germline. The CDR3 contains 13 residues. Trimming left V 6 bases short and J 0 bases short, with 6 bases between. The CDR3 reads CASRTSSGNTIYF. Written as DNA, the CDR3 is TGTGCCAGCAGAACTAGCTCTGGAAACACCATATATTTT.

This clonotype was counted at least ten times. CDR3 sequence reads: CASSVYGTPYLYEQYF. In DNA, the CDR3 is TGTGCCAGCAGTGTCTACGGGACCCCGTATCTATACGAGCAGTACTTC. V is TRBV2 and J is TRBJ2-7; either TRBD1 or TRBD2 may fit D (5 bases each). This CDR3 has 16 amino acids. The germline V gene encodes CDR1 SNHLY and CDR2 FYNNEI. The V gene lost 4 bases and the J gene lost 4 bases, with 20 bases spanning the gap.

As regards this clonotype: One junction end disagrees with the germline gene, perhaps due to a read error. The chain has TRBV4-1 and TRBJ2-7; D is undetermined. The CDR3 spans 13 residues. Germline V gives CDR1 MGHRA, CDR2 YSYEKL. CDR3 amino acids: CASSQDWTYEQYF. The CDR3 nucleotides read TGTGCCAGCAGCCAAGATTGGACCTACGAGCAGTACTTC.

The chain uses TRBV11-3 and TRBJ2-3; TRBD2 is a possible D gene (6 bases). The CDR3 loop spans 14 amino acids. CDR1 SGHNT and CDR2 YENEEA come from the germline V gene. Trimming removed 5 bases from V and 2 bases from J, with 11 bases in between. Here the CDR3 DNA reads TGTGCCAGCAGCCTAGGGACTTTCACAGATACGCAGTATTTT. The encoded protein is CASSLGTFTDTQYF.

This chain connects TRBV19 to TRBJ1-1, with 11 positions matching TRBD1. The junction had 0 bases not matched to a gene; V was cut back by 8 bases and J by 10 bases. Germline CDR1 reads LNHDA; CDR2 reads SQIVND (reference sequence). This CDR3 contains 10 residues. DNA of the CDR3: TGTGCCAGTGGGACAGGGGGAGCTTTCTTT. It translates to CASGTGGAFF.

This clonotype has at least ten counts. J is TRBJ1-2 and V is TRBV7-9; D is undetermined. V dropped 1 base and J dropped 7 bases, with 4 bases sitting between them. Germline CDR1 SEHNR, CDR2 FQNEAQ (reference sequence). This CDR3 spans 11 amino acids. The CDR3 DNA follows: TGTGCCAGCAGCTTAGAGTTTGGCTACACCTTC. This translates into CASSLEFGYTF.

A note on this clonotype: This may arise from a read error, as a much more abundant clone is one base away. The chain recombines TRBV11-2 with TRBJ1-3, with a possible D match to TRBD1 (6 bases). V was pared by 4 bases and J by 1 base, with 14 bases between. CDR1 is SGHAT and CDR2 is FQNNGV in the germline V gene. There are 16 residues in the CDR3. CDR3 amino acids: CASSSPSGTSGNTIYF. DNA for the CDR3: TGTGCCAGCAGCTCCCCCTCCGGGACATCTGGAAACACCATATATTTT. The variable domain in full, with the rest retrieved from reference TRBV11-2 and TRBJ1-3, is EAGVAQSPRYKIIEKRQSVAFWCNPISGHATLYWYQQILGQGPKLLIQFQNNGVVDDSQLPKDRFSAERLKGVDSTLKIQPAKLEDSAVYLCASSSPSGTSGNTIYFGEGSWLTVV.